Below, one T cell receptor (beta chain) is given with its context. Its antigen is still unknown. Researchers ran the PCR with 60 Vbeta and 13 Jbeta primers. This table comes from immunoSEQ multiplex PCR, and its TCRdb copy is limited to in-frame clones, with some not included. Of roughly 110,000 clones in the sample, approximately 80% were seen once. This sample was included in a study of cytomegalovirus exposure and HLA in healthy donors. Study results and caveats: Sequencing depth roughly uniform across donors was assumed in presence/absence analyses.

The CDR3 is made up of 13 amino acids. Deletions cut 7 bases from V and 4 bases from J, with 13 bases between. Germline V gene lookup returns CDR1 MNHNS and CDR2 SASEGT. Specimen: PBMCs. This TCR came from a woman aged 18-35 years in good health and CMV-seropositive. J is TRBJ1-1 and V is TRBV6-1; D remains ambiguous. The chain's CDR3 is CASTEPGGTEAFF. In nucleotides, the CDR3 is TGTGCCAGCACCGAACCAGGAGGCACTGAAGCTTTCTTT.